The subject of this entry is one T cell receptor beta chain. Its target is not known. This could be a read error, since a much larger clone is one nucleotide away. Per germline, CDR1 SGHVS and CDR2 FQNEAQ. The CDR3 has 14 residues. TCRdb reprocessed the RACE reads with MiXCR, giving one entry per CDR3 protein. Here the sample spans just over 70,000 distinct CDR3 sequences, around 10% being singletons. This entry comes from a study of human T cells and chemical hapten exposure. Regarding the study as a whole: Because all patients had alopecia, their immune responses might differ from healthy ones.

The time point was: patch test 3, about 24 weeks after DPC sensitization. This sample's treatment: therapeutic diphenylcyclopropenone sensitization with weekly scalp DPC. Sequencing was performed on whole blood, taken in connection with sensitization to the hapten diphenylcyclopropenone (DPC). This receptor was identified in a woman aged 45-60 years with alopecia areata. Some clones in this sample may be carry-over from other donors' samples. The V gene is TRBV7-8, the J gene TRBJ2-1; TRBD1 aligns across 7 bases. CDR3: CASSLGTAYNERFF. The CDR3 nucleotides are TGTGCCAGCAGCTTGGGGACAGCCTACAATGAGCGGTTCTTC.